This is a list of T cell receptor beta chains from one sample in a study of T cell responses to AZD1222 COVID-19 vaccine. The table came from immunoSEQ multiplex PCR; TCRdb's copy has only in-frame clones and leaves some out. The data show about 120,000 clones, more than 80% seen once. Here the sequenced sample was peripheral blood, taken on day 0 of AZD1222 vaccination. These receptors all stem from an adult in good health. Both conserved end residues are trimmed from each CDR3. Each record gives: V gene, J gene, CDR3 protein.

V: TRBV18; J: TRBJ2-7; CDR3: ASSPSGAYEQY
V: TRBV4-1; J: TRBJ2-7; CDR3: ASSLDAGNYEQY
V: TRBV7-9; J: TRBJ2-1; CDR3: ASSFPGAGGSNEQF
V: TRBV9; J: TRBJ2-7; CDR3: ASSVDGRSHEQY
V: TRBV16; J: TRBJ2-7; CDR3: ASSQWAGSEQY
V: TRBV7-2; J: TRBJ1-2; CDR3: ASSARQGRGYGYT
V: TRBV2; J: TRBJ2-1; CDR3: ASSVAGTSGSSGEQF
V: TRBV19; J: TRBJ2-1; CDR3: ASSIGGAGRYNEQF
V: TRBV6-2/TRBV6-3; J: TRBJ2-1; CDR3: ASSLVRLANYNEQF
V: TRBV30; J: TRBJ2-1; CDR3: AWSVNANNEQF
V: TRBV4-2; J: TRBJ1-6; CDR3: ASSHSDNNSPLH
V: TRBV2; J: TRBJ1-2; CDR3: ASSEHTNYGYT
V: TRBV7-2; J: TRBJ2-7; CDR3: ASSRSGDYEQY
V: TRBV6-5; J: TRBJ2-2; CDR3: ASSSSRSTGELF
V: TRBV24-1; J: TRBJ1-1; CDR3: ATSDPGNTEAF
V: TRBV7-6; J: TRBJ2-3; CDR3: ASSFIPGQPSTDTQY
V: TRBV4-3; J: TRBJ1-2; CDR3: ASSQDDPQGLGGYT
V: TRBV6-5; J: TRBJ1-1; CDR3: ASRVRGLNTEAF
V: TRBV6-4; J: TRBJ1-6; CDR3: ASSDVGTHKNSPLH
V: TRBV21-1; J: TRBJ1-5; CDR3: ASPSGSNQPQH
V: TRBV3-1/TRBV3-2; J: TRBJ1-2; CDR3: ASSPNLMGGYT
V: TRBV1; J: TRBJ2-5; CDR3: TSSQVGRDTQETQY
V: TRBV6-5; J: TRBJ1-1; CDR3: ASSYSRAGTEAF
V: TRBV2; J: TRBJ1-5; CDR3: ASSEEDSNQPQH
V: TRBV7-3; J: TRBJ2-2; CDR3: ASSPDRGVNTGELF